Presented here are 28 T cell receptor beta chains from one specimen sequenced in a study of blood T cells in healthy people across ages. Primers used in a second PCR of roughly 6 to 11 cycles were a sample-barcoded 5' primer and a J-beta primer mix. TCRdb passed the 5' RACE reads through MiXCR, listing each CDR3 protein once. The sample lists hundreds of thousands of distinct CDR3 sequences, approximately 30% occurring once. Sequences were obtained from blood. The receptors shown here come from a woman older than 75 in good health.

This clonotype was seen many times. The chain carries TRBV6-6 and TRBJ2-3; perhaps TRBD1 as D (6 bases). With 6 bases removed from V and 10 bases from J, the gap between germline ends came to 17 bases. Germline CDR1 and CDR2: MNHNY and SVGAGI (reference sequence). This CDR3 has 13 amino acids. The CDR3 loop is CASRRTETGAQYF. For the CDR3, the DNA is TGTGCCAGCAGGCGGACAGAAACAGGTGCGCAGTATTTT.

This clonotype has ten or more counts. A clone one base away is much larger, so this may be a read error. This chain links TRBV7-2 with TRBJ2-7, with TRBD2 matching over 8 bases. The germline CDR1 and CDR2 sequences are SGHTA and FQGNSA. V lost 5 bases, J lost 6 bases, and 9 bases stayed unmatched. The CDR3 has 14 residues. The CDR3 protein is CASSPQRGRSEQYF. For the CDR3, the DNA is TGTGCCAGCAGCCCCCAGCGGGGGAGAAGCGAGCAGTACTTC. The full variable domain, completed using reference TRBV7-2 and TRBJ2-7, is GAGVSQSPSNKVTEKGKDVELRCDPISGHTALYWYRQSLGQGLEFLIYFQGNSAPDKSGLPSDRFSAERTGGSVSTLTIQRTQQEDSAVYLCASSPQRGRSEQYFGPGTRLTVT.

Many counts were recorded for this clonotype. CDR3 loop: CASSSFIGTGGDQPQHF. The CDR3 DNA follows: TGTGCCAGCAGCTCCTTTATTGGGACAGGGGGAGATCAGCCCCAGCATTTT. V is TRBV12-3 or TRBV12-4 and J is TRBJ1-5; the match to TRBD1 covers 11 bases. This CDR3 is 17 amino acids long. V shed 6 bases and J 5 bases; nucleotides not matched to a gene: 12.

About this clonotype: The junction shows a germline mismatch at one end, possibly a read error. The V gene is TRBV7-3, the J gene TRBJ2-2, with TRBD2 identical over 9 bases. Germline V gene data show CDR1 as SGHTA and CDR2 as FQGTGA. This CDR3 has 15 amino acids. CDR3 protein: CAGSLLRGGTGELFF. CDR3 nucleotides: TGTGCCGGCAGCTTATTGCGGGGGGGCACCGGGGAGCTGTTTTTT.

This chain links TRBV18 with TRBJ1-5; 12 bases are a match to TRBD1. Unmatched junction bases numbered 8, after V lost 5 bases and J lost 6 bases. CDR1 is KGHSH, CDR2 LQKENI, per germline. The CDR3 has 16 amino acids. CDR3 sequence: CASSGTGGSGIQPQHF. CDR3 bases: TGTGCCAGCTCAGGGACAGGGGGCTCGGGAATTCAGCCCCAGCATTTT.

This clonotype was seen repeatedly, ten times or more. V usage is TRBV5-6 and J usage is TRBJ2-7; 9 nucleotides match TRBD1. The CDR3 runs 16 residues. V lost 2 bases, J lost 0 bases, and 6 bases stayed unmatched. Germline V gene sequence: CDR1 SGHDT, CDR2 YYEEEE. CDR3 coding DNA: TGTGCCAGCAGCTTACCGGGACAGGGTGTCTCCTACGAGCAGTACTTC. Its protein product is CASSLPGQGVSYEQYF. The variable domain in full, with the rest retrieved from reference TRBV5-6 and TRBJ2-7, is DAGVTQSPTHLIKTRGQQVTLRCSPKSGHDTVSWYQQALGQGPQFIFQYYEEEERQRGNFPDRFSGHQFPNYSSELNVNALLLGDSALYLCASSLPGQGVSYEQYFGPGTRLTVT.

This clonotype was seen more than once but under ten times. V is TRBV18 and J is TRBJ1-2; perhaps TRBD1 as D (6 bases). Germline-derived CDR1 and CDR2 are KGHSH and LQKENI. With 6 bases removed from V and 1 base from J, the gap between germline ends came to 24 bases. The CDR3 has 18 residues. CDR3 loop: CASSPRVQGIDRNYGYTF. The CDR3 DNA is TGTGCCAGCTCCCCTCGGGTACAGGGTATCGACCGTAACTATGGCTACACCTTC.

With regard to this clonotype: Just one base apart from a much larger clone, this may be a read error. The chain links TRBV15 to TRBJ1-6; D unresolved. The length of the CDR3 is 15 residues. Germline lookup yields CDR1 LNHNV and CDR2 YYDKDF (reference sequence). Trimming took off 1 base at V and 0 bases at J, with 4 bases between the two ends. CDR3 coding DNA: TGTGCCACCAGCAGAGGCGACTCCTATAATTCACCCCTCCACTTT. As protein: CATSRGDSYNSPLHF.

This clonotype came up many times. The rearrangement links TRBV12-3 or TRBV12-4 to TRBJ2-1; D is undetermined. V was cut by 7 bases and J by 7 bases, with 8 bases left in between. The CDR3 runs to 11 residues. This CDR3 reads CASTAKNEQFF. CDR3 in DNA: TGTGCCAGCACCGCTAAAAATGAGCAGTTCTTC.

In its sample, this clonotype was seen a few times. The chain recombines TRBV15 with TRBJ2-2, with 7 bases lining up with TRBD1. V shed 4 bases and J 3 bases; nucleotides not matched to a gene: 5. Germline CDR1 is LNHNV and CDR2 is YYDKDF (reference sequence). The CDR3 consists of 15 residues. The CDR3, as DNA: TGTGCCACCAGCATGAACAGGGGATACACCGGGGAGCTGTTTTTT. Translating gives CATSMNRGYTGELFF.

This clonotype was counted many times. The chain couples TRBV30 to TRBJ2-3; D possibly corresponds to TRBD1 (6 bases). Germline CDR1 and CDR2: GTSNPN and SVGIG (reference sequence). The germline V and J ends were trimmed by 4 bases and 7 bases, with 12 bases remaining between them. The CDR3 loop spans 12 amino acids. This chain's CDR3 is CAWTQQGNTQYF. CDR3 bases: TGTGCCTGGACCCAACAGGGAAATACGCAGTATTTT. Supplemented by reference TRBV30 and TRBJ2-3, the full variable domain reads SQTIHQWPATLVQPVGSPLSLECTVEGTSNPNLYWYRQAAGRGLQLLFYSVGIGQISSEVPQNLSASRPQDRQFILSSKKLLLSDSGFYLCAWTQQGNTQYFGPGTRLTVL.

This clonotype was seen only a few times. This chain uses TRBV19 with TRBJ1-1; D not certain. CDR1 is LNHDA, CDR2 SQIVND, per germline (reference sequence). This CDR3 comprises 12 residues. V gave up 7 bases and J gave up 1 base, with 7 bases separating them. The CDR3 protein is CASKRGNTEAFF. CDR3 DNA sequence: TGTGCCAGTAAGCGCGGGAACACTGAAGCTTTCTTT.

This clonotype has ten or more counts. The chain links TRBV7-3 to TRBJ2-5; either TRBD1 or TRBD2 may supply D (6 bases each). CDR1 is SGHTA and CDR2 is FQGTGA in the germline V gene. The V and J ends lost 5 bases and 5 bases respectively, with 21 bases between them. There are 16 residues in the CDR3. The CDR3 loop reads CASSLGGGASWETQYF. CDR3 coding DNA: TGTGCCAGCAGCCTCGGAGGGGGAGCTTCCTGGGAGACCCAGTACTTC.

This clonotype was seen many times. This chain connects TRBV6-2 or TRBV6-3 to TRBJ1-2; the D gene is possibly TRBD1 (5 bases). Germline V CDR1 and CDR2: MNHEY, SVGEGT. V gave up 2 bases and J gave up 4 bases, with 8 bases separating them. CDR3 length: 13 residues. The CDR3 bases are TGTGCCAGCAGTTACGGGGGACCCTATGGCTACACCTTC. Translating it yields CASSYGGPYGYTF.

This clonotype was observed a single time. The chain uses TRBV7-9 and TRBJ1-2; tentatively, D is TRBD1 (5 bases). The ends were cut back, 5 bases at V and 4 bases at J, with 11 bases in the middle. The CDR3 length is 13 residues. CDR1 and CDR2 from the germline V gene are SEHNR and FQNEAQ (reference sequence). The CDR3 sequence: CASSRQILYGYTF. The CDR3 nucleotides read TGTGCCAGCAGCCGACAGATACTCTATGGCTACACCTTC.

This clonotype was seen only a few times. Compared with germline, one end of the junction differs, possibly owing to a read error. The chain recombines TRBV6-6 with TRBJ2-3; D remains ambiguous. The germline V gene has CDR1 MNHNY and CDR2 SVGAGI (reference sequence). CDR3 size: 11 residues. The CDR3 region is CASSSRDTRYF. CDR3 DNA sequence: TGTGCCAGCAGCTCTCGCGATACGCGGTATTTT.

On this clonotype: This may be a read error: a much more frequent sequence differs by one nucleotide. The chain is built from TRBV20-1 and TRBJ2-1, with D possibly being TRBD2 (5 bases). The closer fit of TRBJ2-7 to the DNA end suggests the J call may be wrong. CDR3 length equals 15 residues. The germline V gene has CDR1 DFQATT and CDR2 SNEGSKA (reference sequence). The chain's CDR3 is CSARDIGSDYNEQYF. In nucleotides, the CDR3 is TGCAGTGCTAGAGATATAGGTAGCGACTACAATGAGCAGTACTTC.

The J gene is TRBJ2-1, the V gene TRBV11-3; D is uncertain. The CDR3 length is 10 residues. Trimming took 8 bases from V and 7 from J, leaving 6 bases between them. The germline V gene has CDR1 SGHNT and CDR2 YENEEA. In nucleotides, the CDR3 is TGTGCCAGCGCGCTTAATGAGCAGTTCTTC. Its protein product is CASALNEQFF.

This chain joins TRBV7-2 and TRBJ2-3; TRBD2 matches at 8 bases. This CDR3 has 17 amino acids. Trimming at V came to 2 bases and at J to 6 bases, leaving 13 bases not matched to a gene. In germline, CDR1 is SGHTA, CDR2 FQGNSA. The CDR3 nucleotides read TGTGCCAGCAGCTTAACGGGACTAGATAGGGGGGACGATACGCAGTATTTT. Encoded protein: CASSLTGLDRGDDTQYF.

Points on this clonotype: This CDR3 is missing its conserved last phenylalanine or tryptophan, likely due to a read error. V and J are TRBV30 and TRBJ2-1; tentatively, D is TRBD2 (5 bases). The CDR3 totals 13 residues. Germline CDR1 is GTSNPN and CDR2 is SVGIG (reference sequence). V was shortened by 4 bases and J by 7 bases, with 14 bases between the two germline ends. The chain's CDR3 is CAWKSGILNEQFC. The CDR3 coding sequence is TGTGCCTGGAAGTCGGGGATTTTAAATGAGCAGTTCTGC.

Many counts were recorded for this clonotype. The CDR3, as DNA: TGCAGTGCTAGAGACCCTCTGAACACTGAAGCTTTCTTT. As protein: CSARDPLNTEAFF. The V and J genes are TRBV20-1 and TRBJ1-1; D remains ambiguous. V lost 0 bases and J lost 0, with 5 bases in between. The CDR3 contains 13 residues. The V gene's germline CDR1 is DFQATT and CDR2 SNEGSKA (reference sequence).

Details on this clonotype: This sequence may be a read error, since a much larger clone differs from it by one base. The rearrangement links TRBV29-1 to TRBJ1-4; TRBD1 might be the D (5 bases). Germline assignment: CDR1 SQVTM and CDR2 ANQGSEA. The CDR3 covers 16 residues. CDR3: CSVLLGRQTTNAKLFF. CDR3 nucleotides: TGCAGCGTTTTGCTGGGACGCCAGACAACTAATGCAAAACTGTTTTTT.

This clonotype was found many times. The J gene is TRBJ2-7, the V gene TRBV20-1; D may be TRBD2 (7 bases). V shed 5 bases and J shed 5 bases, with 13 bases lying between them. Germline CDR1 and CDR2: DFQATT and SNEGSKA (reference sequence). The CDR3 sequence is 12 residues long. The DNA for the CDR3 is TGCAGTGCTCCGGGGGGCCGCCACGAGCAGTACTTC. Residues: CSAPGGRHEQYF.

This clonotype was counted many times. This chain joins TRBV7-9 and TRBJ2-5; D gene ambiguous. Germline V gene lookup returns CDR1 SEHNR and CDR2 FQNEAQ (reference sequence). This CDR3 contains 14 residues. Trimming cost V 2 bases and J 2 bases, with 9 bases left between them. CDR3 region: CASSLRRNQETQYF. CDR3 bases: TGTGCCAGCAGCTTACGGAGAAATCAAGAGACCCAGTACTTC.

This clonotype was found many times. The rearrangement joins TRBV4-3 to TRBJ2-1; the match to TRBD1 covers 7 bases. The CDR3 has 16 amino acids. J was trimmed by 8 bases and V by 1 base; bases with no gene match: 11. CDR1 and CDR2 from the germline V gene are LGHNA and YSLEER. CDR3 DNA sequence: TGCGCCAGCAGCCAAGTGGCGAGGGGGCAGAGACATGAGCAGTTCTTC. Its translation is CASSQVARGQRHEQFF.

This clonotype was recorded many times. The chain recombines TRBV5-1 with TRBJ1-4; D might be TRBD1 (6 bases). Trimming removed 4 bases at V and 0 bases at J, with 10 bases between. This CDR3 region has 15 residues. The V gene's germline CDR1 is SGHRS and CDR2 YFSETQ. The DNA for the CDR3 is TGCGCCAGCAGCGTTACAGGGACAACTAATGAAAAACTGTTTTTT. It is translated as CASSVTGTTNEKLFF.

The CDR3 region has the DNA TGTGCCAGCAGTTACTCGACGCGGAGCAATCAGCCCCAGCATTTT. It encodes CASSYSTRSNQPQHF. The chain uses TRBV6-5 and TRBJ1-5; D gene unclear. Per germline, CDR1 MNHEY and CDR2 SVGAGI. The CDR3 consists of 15 residues. Deletions cut 0 bases from V and 1 base from J, with 7 bases between.

In this sample, this clonotype turned up many times. The rearrangement uses TRBV7-9 and TRBJ2-5; tentatively, D is TRBD1 (6 bases). The V end lost 3 bases, the J end lost 1 base, and 9 bases lay between the germline ends. Germline V gives CDR1 SEHNR, CDR2 FQNEAQ (reference sequence). This CDR3 is 14 amino acids long. The CDR3 sequence is CASSFRQVQETQYF. In DNA, the CDR3 is TGTGCCAGCAGCTTCCGACAGGTCCAAGAGACCCAGTACTTC. Filled out from reference TRBV7-9 and TRBJ2-5, the complete variable domain reads DTGVSQNPRHKITKRGQNVTFRCDPISEHNRLYWYRQTLGQGPEFLTYFQNEAQLEKSRLLSDRFSAERPKGSFSTLEIQRTEQGDSAMYLCASSFRQVQETQYFGPGTRLLVL.